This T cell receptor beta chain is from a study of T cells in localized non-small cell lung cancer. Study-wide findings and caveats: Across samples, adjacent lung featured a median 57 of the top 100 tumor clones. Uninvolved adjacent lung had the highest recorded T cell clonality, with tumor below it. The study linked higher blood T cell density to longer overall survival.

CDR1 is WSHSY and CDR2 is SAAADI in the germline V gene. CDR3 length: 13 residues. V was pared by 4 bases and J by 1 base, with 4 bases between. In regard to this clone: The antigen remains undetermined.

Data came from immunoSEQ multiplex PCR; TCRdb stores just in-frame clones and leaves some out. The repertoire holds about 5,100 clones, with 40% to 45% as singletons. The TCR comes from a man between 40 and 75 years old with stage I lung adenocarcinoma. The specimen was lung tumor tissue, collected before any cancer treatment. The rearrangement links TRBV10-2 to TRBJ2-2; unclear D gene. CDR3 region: CASSARNTGELFF. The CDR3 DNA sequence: TGCGCCAGCAGTGCACGGAACACCGGGGAGCTGTTTTTT.